The clone carrying this T cell receptor beta chain was observed a handful of times. Its target is not known. Coverage ceases 3 residues before the CDR3 finishes, and the germline J gene fills in the end. The table came from immunoSEQ multiplex PCR; TCRdb's copy has only in-frame clones and leaves some out. The sample holds about 14,000 clones, and no clone turns up only once. CDR1 and CDR2 from the germline V gene are KGHSH and LQKENI. This CDR3 has 15 residues. With 8 bases clipped from V and 4 bases from J, the junction kept 6 bases outside the gene matches. These data are taken from a study of T cell clonality in common variable immunodeficiency. Overall study results and limits: Compared with healthy controls, CVID subjects showed increased TCRbeta clonality, mostly in about a third. Common variable immunodeficiency TCR beta sequences reportedly had fewer deletions and N-nucleotide insertions.

Of CVID subjects, under 16 were female and fewer than 30 male, mean age roughly 40. The clonotype was recovered from a human donor with common variable immunodeficiency. Sequences were obtained from peripheral blood mononuclear cells. The V call is TRBV18, the J call TRBJ1-6, with TRBD1 matching over 9 bases. CDR3 bases read: TGTGCCAGCGGACCCGGGACAGGGTATAATTCACCC. Protein sequence: CASGPGTGYNSP. The entire CDR3 is CASGPGTGYNSPLHF.